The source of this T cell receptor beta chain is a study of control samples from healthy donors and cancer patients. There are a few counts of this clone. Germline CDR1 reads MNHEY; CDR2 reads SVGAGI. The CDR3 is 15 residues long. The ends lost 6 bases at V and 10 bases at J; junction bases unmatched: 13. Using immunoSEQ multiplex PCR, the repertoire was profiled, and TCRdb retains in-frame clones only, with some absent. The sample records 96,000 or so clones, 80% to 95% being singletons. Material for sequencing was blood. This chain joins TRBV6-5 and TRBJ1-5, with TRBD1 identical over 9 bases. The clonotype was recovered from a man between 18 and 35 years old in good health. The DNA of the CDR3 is TGTGCCAGCAGCCTGAAACCGGGACAGGGAGGACCCCAGCATTTT. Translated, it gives CASSLKPGQGGPQHF.